This T cell receptor beta chain was identified during a study of blood T cells in healthy people across ages (dated by TCRdb to the mid-2010s). Regarding the complete study: In model experiments, template switching captured roughly one uniquely barcoded TCR beta cDNA molecule for every two T cells. Using deep sequencing normalized with unique cDNA molecular identifiers, the study measured how TCR beta repertoire diversity changes with age. The donors were divided into four age groups: young (average about 15 years), middle-aged (approximately 42), aged (62) and long-lived (approximately 74). For two donors (one aged 18 to 30 and one aged 80 or older), the study analyzed two additional independent replicas of 1 million unique cDNA reads from the same blood draw. To avoid experimental bias, donors of different ages were distributed randomly across sequencing lanes.

The library was built by means of 5' RACE. These reads were obtained on an Illumina HiSeq 2500. The second PCR ran for about 6 to 11 cycles and used a J-beta primer mix along with a sample-barcoded 5' primer. A unique molecular identifier was introduced onto each TCR beta cDNA molecule by a template-switch 5' adaptor carrying 12 random nucleotides. At least 3 million CDR3-containing paired-end reads were obtained from each sample. The Mint cDNA synthesis kit, primed by a TRBC-specific oligonucleotide, was used to synthesize first-strand cDNA from all RNA. Following uracil-DNA glycosylase treatment, all cDNA underwent a first 18-cycle PCR with the universal primers M1SS and BC2_uni_R. Under the source paper's analysis protocol: For normalization, 1 million high-quality reads were randomly selected from each sample, with every read carrying a distinct molecular identifier. Instead of being binned into consensus sequences, reads with shared molecular identifiers were discarded. MiTCR, set to a Q25 quality threshold and the strictest error-elimination algorithm, was used for CDR3 identification, clonotype clustering and error correction. A nonparametric unseen species model using Euler transformation provided a lower-bound estimate of total TCR beta diversity. TCRdb reprocessing: public reads trimmed at Q25 with fastp, clones called with MiXCR, in-frame beta chains kept. For every CDR3 protein sequence, its rows merge into one entry that carries the most common genes and DNA. The V and J calls reflect TCRdb's pipeline rather than the authors' work. The sample profile shows around 850,000 distinct CDR3 sequences; approximately 35% of them were found once. The ten largest clones take up over 10% of the sample.

Study-wide conclusions, independent of this receptor: Compared with the aged group, the long-lived group had more naive CD4+ T cells, fewer expanded clones and increased TCR diversity, suggesting age selection. Estimates of total diversity from one million sequenced T cells were regarded as lower bounds and underestimates. The percentage of naive T cells measured by flow cytometry correlated strongly with observed TCR beta diversity. The CMV infection status of donors was not known, potentially confounding age-related changes in expanded clonotypes. Bulk unsorted PBMC profiling prevented conclusive comparison of naive and antigen-experienced compartments. Observed TCR beta diversity per million T cells fell roughly linearly with age, and a significant reduction was already apparent by age roughly 40.

Concerning this clonotype itself: There is no known antigen for this receptor. Nothing much larger sits one base from this clone, and base qualities are not available.

Trimmed from V: 2 bases; trimmed from J: 7 bases; junction bases lacking a gene match: 3. In the germline V gene, CDR1 corresponds to SGHRS and CDR2 to YFSETQ. The CDR3, cysteine through phenylalanine, is 14 amino acids long. Only the CDR3 region is kept as DNA, spanning 42 bases read in frame from base 1. Donors were 30 to 45 systemically healthy Caucasian individuals from Russia aged 6 to 90 years. Roughly 10 milliliters of peripheral blood were collected from each donor into EDTA-treated Vacutainer tubes. Ficoll-Paque density-gradient centrifugation was used to isolate PBMCs, with at least 6 million per sample. Trizol reagent was used to extract total RNA from PBMCs, with at least 6 micrograms per sample. The percentages of naive CD45RAhigh/CD27high T cells were determined by flow cytometry on a PBMC aliquot from every donor.

The sequence links TRBV5-1 to TRBJ2-1, and TRBD2 matches 10 of the central bases. The TCR was taken from a man younger than 35 in good health. The sample comprised blood. The CDR3 loop reads CASSFTSGTNEQFF. The nucleotides read TGCGCCAGCAGCTTCACTAGCGGGACAAATGAGCAGTTCTTC.